This TCR beta chain was sequenced in a study of OX40 agonist ivuxolimab in advanced cancers. Study details: Patients were treated with intravenous ivuxolimab, dosed at 0.01 to 10 mg/kg and infused every 2 weeks. Subjects had a mean age of roughly 60 years, with a range of 23 to 79; 82.7% were male. General study findings and limits: Expanded clones were, on average, more numerous in CD8+ T cells than in CD4+.

CDR1 is SNHLY and CDR2 is FYNNEI in the germline V gene. The V end was cut by 8 bases, the J end by 0 bases, with 8 bases between. This CDR3 is built from 14 residues. As for this clone: Its antigen is unknown.

Repertoires were generated with immunoSEQ multiplex PCR, while TCRdb's copy carries only in-frame clones and drops some. The profile shows around 66,000 clones, around 86% of them singletons. This specimen consisted of CD4+ or CD8+ T cells sorted from blood, obtained in a trial of the OX40 agonist ivuxolimab. V usage is TRBV2 and J usage is TRBJ2-6; D gene ambiguous. This sequence was found in an adult with an advanced solid tumor such as melanoma, head and neck, liver or kidney cancer. The CDR3 nucleotides are TGTGCCAGCGTAAGGCTCTCTGGGGCCAACGTCCTGACTTTC. This translates into CASVRLSGANVLTF.